Ten or more counts support the clone carrying this T cell receptor (beta chain). What it binds is not known. The sample originates from a study of CD8+ T cells in alopecia areata. Across the study: Treatment comprised oral tofacitinib, 5 to 10 mg twice daily, in treated patients. Study conclusions and caveats: Scalp clonality dropped significantly under tofacitinib, as did expanded CD8+ top-100 clones.

Looked up from germline, CDR1 is MNHEY and CDR2 is SMNVEV (reference sequence). This CDR3 spans 12 amino acids. Between the trimmed V and J ends, which lost 5 bases and 4 bases, there was a span of 5 bases. RNA extraction and reverse transcription yielded cDNA as sequencing template. Using immunoSEQ multiplex PCR, the repertoire was profiled, and TCRdb retains in-frame clones only, with some absent. Of a few hundred thousand clones listed, more than 30% are singletons. Treatment indicated: oral pan-JAK inhibitor, 5-10 mg twice daily. The material sequenced was CD4+ T cells sorted from blood, taken between weeks 30 and 35, from a patient treated with tofacitinib. The TCR originated in a human donor with alopecia areata. The rearrangement links TRBV27 to TRBJ2-2; no firm D call. CDR3 in amino acids: CASSEATGELFF. As DNA, the CDR3 is TGTGCCAGCAGTGAAGCCACCGGGGAGCTGTTTTTT.